These 25 T cell receptor beta chains were sequenced from one sample in a study of cytomegalovirus exposure and HLA in healthy donors. The PCR used 60 Vbeta and 13 Jbeta primers. Sequencing was performed with immunoSEQ multiplex PCR; in TCRdb, only in-frame clones are kept and a portion is missing. The sample contains about 170,000 clones, around 85% of which appear only once. The sequencing sample was made of PBMCs. The source of these receptors is a male donor in good health and CMV-seronegative.

This chain uses TRBV5-1 with TRBJ2-3; 8 nucleotides align to TRBD2. The CDR3 is 15 amino acids. V gave up 2 bases and J gave up 3 bases; unmatched junction bases: 5. Germline lookup yields CDR1 SGHRS and CDR2 YFSETQ. The CDR3 reads CASSFSGEVTDTQYF. In DNA form, the CDR3 reads TGCGCCAGCAGCTTTAGCGGGGAGGTGACAGATACGCAGTATTTT.

The chain employs TRBV7-2 and TRBJ1-5; D may be TRBD1 (6 bases). The CDR3 length is 15 residues. The V and J ends lost 2 bases and 6 bases respectively, with 14 bases between them. CDR1 is SGHTA and CDR2 is FQGNSA in the germline V gene. The CDR3 DNA follows: TGTGCCAGCAGCTTACGGCAGGGGCTGGGTCAGCCCCAGCATTTT. This codes for CASSLRQGLGQPQHF.

This clone has just one count. This sequence joins TRBV5-1 and TRBJ2-5; 10 bases align to TRBD2. The CDR3 loop spans 15 amino acids. Germline V gives CDR1 SGHRS, CDR2 YFSETQ. V lost 5 bases to trimming and J lost 2 bases; unmatched junction nucleotides: 6. Here the CDR3 DNA reads TGCGCCAGCAGATCCCTAGCGGGGGCACAAGAGACCCAGTACTTC. Its translation is CASRSLAGAQETQYF.

This chain uses TRBV6-6 with TRBJ1-2; D perhaps matches TRBD1 (6 bases). V was pared by 6 bases and J by 3 bases, with 11 bases between. The CDR3 is 13 amino acids. The germline V gene encodes CDR1 MNHNY and CDR2 SVGAGI (reference sequence). CDR3 amino acids: CASRQGLDYGYTF. In DNA form, the CDR3 reads TGTGCCAGCAGACAGGGTTTGGACTATGGCTACACCTTC.

V gene TRBV7-2 combines with J gene TRBJ1-3, with D unresolved. In germline, CDR1 is SGHTA, CDR2 FQGNSA. V lost 2 bases to trimming and J lost 5 bases, with 13 bases between them. CDR3 length: 15 residues. The CDR3 region is CASSLPYNVRNTIYF. In DNA form, the CDR3 reads TGTGCCAGCAGCTTACCCTATAACGTACGAAACACCATATATTTT.

V usage is TRBV18 and J usage is TRBJ2-7, with D tentatively TRBD1 (5 bases). The CDR3 consists of 13 residues. V lost 2 bases to trimming and J lost 4 bases, with 9 bases between them. In germline, CDR1 is KGHSH, CDR2 LQKENI. The CDR3 spells CASSPKGWYEQYF. CDR3 coding DNA: TGTGCCAGCTCACCAAAGGGGTGGTACGAGCAGTACTTC.

The chain employs TRBV7-6 and TRBJ2-7, with D tentatively TRBD2 (6 bases). The CDR3 is 14 residues long. Germline CDR1 is SGHVS and CDR2 is FNYEAQ. Trimming stripped 5 bases from V and 4 bases from J, with 15 bases between. The CDR3 nucleotides are TGTGCCAGCAGCCCGTCCGGGGGTGGTTACGAGCAGTACTTC. This codes for CASSPSGGGYEQYF.

The chain couples TRBV6-5 to TRBJ2-2, with 7 bases that match TRBD1. The junction had 5 bases not matched to a gene; V was cut back by 11 bases and J by 5 bases. The CDR3 totals 12 residues. Germline CDR1 reads MNHEY; CDR2 reads SVGAGI. CDR3: CAGNRGTGELFF. The CDR3 DNA is TGTGCCGGCAACAGGGGTACCGGGGAGCTGTTTTTT.

This rearrangement joins TRBV10-1 to TRBJ2-7, with 9 bases lining up with TRBD1. V shed 3 bases and J 1 base; nucleotides not matched to a gene: 4. This CDR3 has 15 amino acids. The germline V gene encodes CDR1 WNHNN and CDR2 SYGVQD (reference sequence). CDR3 bases: TGCGCCAGCAGTGAAACCGGGACAGGGTCCTACGAGCAGTACTTC. Amino acids: CASSETGTGSYEQYF.

The chain couples TRBV7-2 to TRBJ1-6; 11 bases line up with TRBD1. The junction had 9 bases not matched to a gene; V was cut back by 5 bases and J by 9 bases. Germline values: CDR1 SGHTA, CDR2 FQGNSA. The CDR3 contains 16 residues. CDR3 amino acids: CASSVFPGTGGSPLHF. The DNA for the CDR3 is TGTGCCAGCAGCGTTTTTCCCGGGACAGGGGGTTCACCCCTCCACTTT.

This rearrangement joins TRBV4-1 to TRBJ1-6, with 7 bases identical to TRBD1. Germline trimming cut 6 bases from V and 3 bases from J; bases unmatched to any gene: 5. This CDR3 contains 15 residues. Germline CDR1 is MGHRA and CDR2 is YSYEKL. The CDR3 reads CASRQQGNYNSPLHF. DNA of the CDR3: TGCGCCAGCAGGCAACAGGGGAACTATAATTCACCCCTCCACTTT.

The V and J genes are TRBV6-1 and TRBJ1-3; a weak D match, TRBD1 (5 bases). CDR1 and CDR2 (germline): MNHNS, SASEGT. The CDR3 length is 18 residues. Trimming removed 3 bases at V and 4 bases at J, with 22 bases between. The chain's CDR3 is CASSDVAAGQWSGNTIYF. CDR3 bases: TGTGCCAGCAGTGACGTGGCGGCGGGGCAATGGTCCGGAAACACCATATATTTT.

This clone appeared a single time. V usage is TRBV7-8 and J usage is TRBJ1-1, with 8 nucleotides matching TRBD1. Losses at the gene ends were 5 bases for V and 1 base for J; bases not matched to a gene: 3. Germline loops: CDR1 SGHVS, CDR2 FQNEAQ. This CDR3 comprises 14 residues. The CDR3 sequence is CASSLGTGNTEAFF. The CDR3 DNA reads TGTGCCAGCAGCCTTGGGACAGGGAACACTGAAGCTTTCTTT. The full variable domain, rest sourced from reference TRBV7-8 and TRBJ1-1, is GAGVSQSPRYKVAKRGQDVALRCDPISGHVSLFWYQQALGQGPEFLTYFQNEAQLDKSGLPSDRFFAERPEGSVSTLKIQRTQQEDSAVYLCASSLGTGNTEAFFGQGTRLTVV.

This chain uses TRBV19 with TRBJ1-5; 10 bases match TRBD1. Germline lookup yields CDR1 LNHDA and CDR2 SQIVND (reference sequence). Trimming cost V 6 bases and J 5 bases; bases outside gene matches: 7. CDR3 length: 15 amino acids. The chain's CDR3 is CASRLGQGQYQPQHF. The DNA for the CDR3 is TGTGCCAGTAGATTGGGACAGGGGCAGTATCAGCCCCAGCATTTT.

The chain combines TRBV7-2 with TRBJ1-5; no clear D gene. Germline V gene lookup returns CDR1 SGHTA and CDR2 FQGNSA. The CDR3 is 13 residues long. Trimming left V 5 bases short and J 5 bases short, with 10 bases between. The CDR3: CASSQLPDQPQHF. CDR3 sequence (DNA): TGTGCCAGCAGCCAACTCCCCGATCAGCCCCAGCATTTT.

The J gene is TRBJ2-1, the V gene TRBV19; a weak D match, TRBD1 (5 bases). CDR1 LNHDA and CDR2 SQIVND come from the germline V gene (reference sequence). V shed 3 bases and J shed 9 bases, with 15 bases lying between them. The CDR3 contains 14 residues. The CDR3 DNA sequence: TGTGCCAGTAGTATCCCAGGGCTAAGGGTTGAGCAGTTCTTC. This gives the protein CASSIPGLRVEQFF.

The rearrangement uses TRBV7-9 and TRBJ2-5; tentative D call: TRBD1 (6 bases). This CDR3 region has 15 residues. Germline CDR1 is SEHNR and CDR2 is FQNEAQ (reference sequence). Trimming shortened V by 4 bases and J by 4 bases, and 16 bases separated the two germline ends. This CDR3 reads CASSSQGIGGETQYF. CDR3 DNA: TGTGCCAGCAGCTCGCAGGGGATAGGGGGAGAGACCCAGTACTTC. Together with reference TRBV7-9 and TRBJ2-5, the CDR3 gives the full variable domain: DTGVSQNPRHKITKRGQNVTFRCDPISEHNRLYWYRQTLGQGPEFLTYFQNEAQLEKSRLLSDRFSAERPKGSFSTLEIQRTEQGDSAMYLCASSSQGIGGETQYFGPGTRLLVL.

The chain uses TRBV23-1 and TRBJ2-2; weak D call: TRBD2 (6 bases). TRBV23-1 qualifies as an ORF whose function is uncertain. The CDR3 length is 16 residues. Trimming pared 6 bases from V and 0 bases from J, leaving 14 bases between. The CDR3 is CASSKGTRPNTGELFF. The CDR3 bases are TGCGCCAGCAGCAAGGGGACTCGGCCGAACACCGGGGAGCTGTTTTTT.

J is TRBJ2-2 and V is TRBV4-1, with TRBD2 matching over 9 bases. Unmatched junction bases numbered 8, after V lost 0 bases and J lost 15 bases. The CDR3 loop spans 14 amino acids. In germline, CDR1 is MGHRA, CDR2 YSYEKL. Here the CDR3 reads CASSQDRAGGLLFF. The CDR3 nucleotides are TGCGCCAGCAGCCAAGATCGCGCGGGGGGGCTGTTGTTTTTT.

This clone was seen more than once but under ten times. The rearrangement joins TRBV30 to TRBJ2-3; 8 bases match TRBD2. The CDR3 sequence is 17 residues long. The ends lost 0 bases at V and 2 bases at J; junction bases unmatched: 10. Germline V gene data show CDR1 as GTSNPN and CDR2 as SVGIG (reference sequence). CDR3 nucleotide sequence: TGTGCCTGGAGTGTACTCGGCAGACTAGCGCACACAGATACGCAGTATTTT. It is translated as CAWSVLGRLAHTDTQYF. Using reference TRBV30 and TRBJ2-3 for the parts outside the CDR3, the full variable domain is SQTIHQWPATLVQPVGSPLSLECTVEGTSNPNLYWYRQAAGRGLQLLFYSVGIGQISSEVPQNLSASRPQDRQFILSSKKLLLSDSGFYLCAWSVLGRLAHTDTQYFGPGTRLTVL.

The chain couples TRBV19 to TRBJ2-7; the match to TRBD2 covers 8 bases. V shed 6 bases and J 7 bases; nucleotides not matched to a gene: 8. This CDR3 has 13 amino acids. Germline CDR1 and CDR2: LNHDA and SQIVND (reference sequence). The CDR3 DNA reads TGTGCCAGTAGCCCCCGACGGGGGGGAGAGCAGTACTTC. It encodes CASSPRRGGEQYF.

This chain connects TRBV9 to TRBJ2-5; 10 nucleotides match TRBD2. The J call may be incorrect, as the DNA end agrees better with TRBJ2-7. Germline-derived CDR1 and CDR2 are SGDLS and YYNGEE. The CDR3 is 15 residues long. The CDR3: CASSVVASGGDEQYF. The CDR3 nucleotides are TGTGCCAGCAGCGTAGTGGCTAGCGGGGGCGACGAGCAGTACTTC.

The rearrangement links TRBV18 to TRBJ2-3, with D unresolved. The CDR3 runs 12 residues. The germline V gene encodes CDR1 KGHSH and CDR2 LQKENI. Trimming stripped 6 bases from V and 6 bases from J, with 10 bases between. CDR3 in amino acids: CASSPLEDTQYF. In DNA, the CDR3 is TGTGCCAGCTCCCCCTTGGAGGATACGCAGTATTTT. Complete variable domain (other parts from reference TRBV18 and TRBJ2-3): NAGVMQNPRHLVRRRGQEARLRCSPMKGHSHVYWYRQLPEEGLKFMVYLQKENIIDESGMPKERFSAEFPKEGPSILRIQQVVRGDSAAYFCASSPLEDTQYFGPGTRLTVL.

The genes are TRBV7-9 and TRBJ1-2; tentatively, D is TRBD1 (5 bases). The V end lost 1 base, the J end lost 2 bases, and 8 bases lay between the germline ends. The germline V gene encodes CDR1 SEHNR and CDR2 FQNEAQ (reference sequence). The CDR3 consists of 14 residues. CDR3 in DNA: TGTGCCAGCAGCTTAGTGCGGGGGAACTATGGCTACACCTTC. Amino acid sequence: CASSLVRGNYGYTF.

CDR3 residues: CASPRGQGGTGELFF. DNA of the CDR3: TGTGCCAGCCCTCGCGGGCAGGGAGGGACCGGGGAGCTGTTTTTT. The rearrangement links TRBV6-6 to TRBJ2-2; TRBD2 matches at 7 bases. The V gene's germline CDR1 is MNHNY and CDR2 SVGAGI (reference sequence). The ends lost 8 bases at V and 5 bases at J; junction bases unmatched: 11. This CDR3 has 15 amino acids.